The 7 T cell receptor beta chains in this list originate from one sample, sequenced in a study of pediatric ulcerative colitis (dated by TCRdb to the late 2010s). During colonoscopy, one to two pinch biopsies were obtained from the rectum for research purposes. Library preparation employed the immunoSEQ multiplex PCR assay. This is the immuneACCESS table as TCRdb keeps it, with only in-frame sequences that have V and J called. A part of the clones is gone; compared with another copy, unresolved V genes explain less than half, and the rest is unexplained. This sample holds 40,000 to 60,000 clones; around 78% were observed only once. The ten largest make up under 4% of the sample. The sample taken for sequencing was gut tissue. These receptors all come from a girl aged 10-17 years with moderate ulcerative colitis.

The V gene is TRBV5-6, the J gene TRBJ2-5; D might be TRBD1 (6 bases). CDR1 and CDR2 from the germline V gene are SGHDT and YYEEEE. This CDR3 comprises 17 residues. Trimming cost V 3 bases and J 2 bases, with 20 bases left between them. The CDR3 reads CASSSRHDRKAQETQYF. As DNA, the CDR3 is TGTGCCAGCAGCTCCAGGCATGACAGGAAGGCACAAGAGACCCAGTACTTC.

The genes are TRBV6-1 and TRBJ1-2; possible D gene TRBD1, 5 bases. Germline V gene sequence: CDR1 MNHNS, CDR2 SASEGT. Trimming took off 3 bases at V and 5 bases at J, with 19 bases between the two ends. The CDR3 spans 16 residues. Here the CDR3 DNA reads TGTGCCAGCAGTGACAGCGGGACTCTTGGGGCATATGGCTACACCTTC. Protein: CASSDSGTLGAYGYTF.

This chain joins TRBV6-6 and TRBJ2-3; D may be TRBD2 (5 bases). The CDR3 loop spans 15 amino acids. Trimming pared 4 bases from V and 3 bases from J, leaving 14 bases between. CDR1 MNHNY and CDR2 SVGAGI come from the germline V gene (reference sequence). The chain's CDR3 is CASSSSRGFTDTQYF. The CDR3, as DNA: TGTGCCAGCAGTTCCTCTCGGGGATTTACAGATACGCAGTATTTT.

The CDR3 region has the DNA TGTGCCAGCAGTTTAGGGGGGAACACTGAAGCTTTCTTT. It yields the protein CASSLGGNTEAFF. The rearrangement uses TRBV6-5 and TRBJ1-1, with TRBD1 as a possible D gene (6 bases). Trimming cost V 4 bases and J 1 base, with 7 bases left between them. CDR1 is MNHEY and CDR2 is SVGAGI in the germline V gene. This CDR3 contains 13 residues.

This clone was observed a single time. The chain recombines TRBV5-4 with TRBJ2-6; 8 bases agree with TRBD2. Trimming cost V 3 bases and J 1 base; bases outside gene matches: 3. Germline CDR1 is SGHNT and CDR2 is YYREEE (reference sequence). This CDR3 region has 16 residues. The CDR3 region is CASSSGGLSGANVLTF. For the CDR3, the DNA is TGTGCCAGCAGCTCGGGGGGGCTGTCTGGGGCCAACGTCCTGACTTTC.

Only a few counts were recorded for this clone. This rearrangement joins TRBV11-2 to TRBJ2-5; perhaps TRBD1 as D (6 bases). The germline CDR1 and CDR2 sequences are SGHAT and FQNNGV. V was cut by 7 bases and J by 5 bases, with 11 bases left in between. The CDR3 extends over 12 amino acids. The CDR3, as DNA: TGTGCCAGCAATTTTAGGGGGGAGACCCAGTACTTC. It codes for CASNFRGETQYF. The full variable domain, rest sourced from reference TRBV11-2 and TRBJ2-5, is EAGVAQSPRYKIIEKRQSVAFWCNPISGHATLYWYQQILGQGPKLLIQFQNNGVVDDSQLPKDRFSAERLKGVDSTLKIQPAKLEDSAVYLCASNFRGETQYFGPGTRLLVL.

This rearrangement joins TRBV30 to TRBJ1-1; 7 bases match TRBD1. Germline V gene sequence: CDR1 GTSNPN, CDR2 SVGIG (reference sequence). Trimming took 2 bases from V and 0 from J; bases not matched to a gene: 3. The CDR3 runs 14 residues. CDR3 residues: CAWSPGTVNTEAFF. The CDR3 nucleotides read TGTGCCTGGAGTCCAGGGACAGTGAACACTGAAGCTTTCTTT. Full variable domain (outside the CDR3, taken from reference TRBV30 and TRBJ1-1): SQTIHQWPATLVQPVGSPLSLECTVEGTSNPNLYWYRQAAGRGLQLLFYSVGIGQISSEVPQNLSASRPQDRQFILSSKKLLLSDSGFYLCAWSPGTVNTEAFFGQGTRLTVV.